This TCR beta chain was captured in a study of blood T cell repertoires in COVID-19. Study overall: Samples taken during acute and convalescent COVID-19 were collected in the United States, Italy and Spain. PBMCs, B-cell-depleted T cells, or T cells were the source of the cDNA or gDNA that made up the material.

Using immunoSEQ multiplex PCR, the repertoire was profiled, and TCRdb retains in-frame clones only, with some absent. This table has roughly 440,000 clones, about 91% appearing once. The TCR originated in a woman aged 45 to 65 with COVID-19, enrolled during active disease. Sequencing used peripheral blood.

This CDR3 reads CATSDYYGRGYTEAFF. The CDR3, as DNA: TGTGCCACCAGTGATTACTATGGACGGGGGTACACTGAAGCTTTCTTT. The V gene is TRBV24-1, the J gene TRBJ1-1, with D perhaps matching TRBD1 (5 bases). V was pared by 2 bases and J by 3 bases, with 15 bases between. CDR1 and CDR2 (germline): KGHDR, SFDVKD. The CDR3 covers 16 residues.